This T cell receptor beta chain derives from a study of T cells in Graves' hyperthyroidism and ophthalmopathy. General study results and limits: Ophthalmopathy was identified by the model a median about 6 months ahead of onset.

Amplification of TCR beta CDR3 regions was performed using RNA transcripts as template. Researchers ran a first-round RT-PCR on the TCR CDR3 using the HTBI primer set. Via MiXCR, TCRdb re-called the multiplex PCR reads, giving one row per CDR3 protein. The data contain a few hundred thousand distinct CDR3 sequences, 13% to 15% of them singletons. The table lists this clonotype with many counts. Its specificity is not known. V dropped 8 bases and J dropped 5 bases, with 15 bases sitting between them. The CDR3 extends over 13 amino acids. Per the germline V gene, CDR1 is MNHEY and CDR2 is SMNVEV (reference sequence).

This chain joins TRBV27 and TRBJ2-5; D may be TRBD2 (5 bases). The TCR originated in a woman between 40 and 50 years old with Graves' hyperthyroidism that later progressed to Graves' ophthalmopathy. What was sequenced was blood. The CDR3 DNA reads as TGTGCCAGCCGGGGTCCTTCTATCGAGACCCAGTACTTC. It yields the protein CASRGPSIETQYF.